Listed below are T cell receptor beta chains from one sample, sequenced in a study of circulating tumor DNA in untreated peripheral T-cell lymphoma. TCRdb's copy holds only in-frame clones and misses some; the assay was immunoSEQ multiplex PCR. This table has more than 5,500 clones, around three quarters appearing once. The sequenced sample was tumor tissue. The receptors originated from a human donor with peripheral T-cell lymphoma. Each CDR3 is given with its conserved first and last residue. D genes are given only for firm matches. Only part of the rows carry a size: once, few, many, or a class if the clone is expanded.

clone_size,d_call,j_call,v_call,cdr3_nt,cdr3_aa
few,TRBD1,TRBJ1-2,TRBV12-5,TGTGCTAGTGGTCCCCCGGGACAGGGCGCCTATGGCTACACCTTC,CASGPPGQGAYGYTF
NA,TRBD1,TRBJ1-1,TRBV6-8,TGTGCCAGCAGTTACTTGGGCAGGGGGCGTACTGAAGCTTTCTTT,CASSYLGRGRTEAFF
once,NA,TRBJ2-1,TRBV28,TGTGCCAGCAGCATAGACACAAGGGCTTATTACAATGAGCAGTTCTTC,CASSIDTRAYYNEQFF
NA,NA,TRBJ2-3,TRBV12-5,TGTGCTAGTGGTTTGAGGGGGGCTGGAGATACGCAGTATTTT,CASGLRGAGDTQYF
NA,NA,TRBJ1-1,TRBV7-7,TGTGCCAGCAGCGGGTATTCCGGGGTAAAGAACACTGAAGCTTTCTTT,CASSGYSGVKNTEAFF
NA,NA,TRBJ1-6,TRBV28,TGTGCCAGTAAATTATCGGCCCCATCCTATAATTCACCCCTCCACTTT,CASKLSAPSYNSPLHF
NA,NA,TRBJ1-2,TRBV9,TGTGCCAGCAGCGAGGGTGCCGGGAGCTTTGGTGGCTACACCTTC,CASSEGAGSFGGYTF
NA,TRBD2,TRBJ2-3,TRBV19,TGTGCCAGTAGACGGACTAGCGGGGGACCCACAGATACGCAGTATTTT,CASRRTSGGPTDTQYF
NA,NA,TRBJ2-1,TRBV6-8,TGTGCCAGCAGTTACTACCAGGGGCTCTACAATGAGCAGTTCTTC,CASSYYQGLYNEQFF
NA,NA,TRBJ2-5,TRBV6-4,TGTGCCAGCAGTTATCACCAAGAGACCCAGTACTTC,CASSYHQETQYF
NA,NA,TRBJ2-3,TRBV25-1,TGTGCCAGCAGTGAATTAGGAGTAGATACGCAGTATTTT,CASSELGVDTQYF
NA,NA,TRBJ2-1,TRBV19,TGTGCCAGTAGTGTGAACAGCTATAGTGTTTATAATGAGCAGTTCTTC,CASSVNSYSVYNEQFF
NA,NA,TRBJ1-1,TRBV28,TGTGCCAGCAGTTTGTTGAATCTCGAACAGGGAGCTTTCTTT,CASSLLNLEQGAFF
NA,NA,TRBJ1-5,TRBV2,TGTGCCAGCGAGACAGGCCTCAATCAGCCCCAGCATTTT,CASETGLNQPQHF
NA,NA,TRBJ2-1,TRBV6-8,TGTGCCAGCCTCTATGGGGACTCCTACAATGAGCAGTTCTTC,CASLYGDSYNEQFF
NA,TRBD1,TRBJ2-7,TRBV11-3,TGTGCCAGCAGCTTATACCGGGGACAGGGTTCCTACGAGCAGTACTTC,CASSLYRGQGSYEQYF
NA,NA,TRBJ1-1,TRBV23-1,TGCGCCAGCAGCTTGGGGGGATGGACTGAAACTTTCTTT,CASSLGGWTETFF
NA,TRBD1,TRBJ2-5,TRBV18,TGTGCCAGCTCACTGCGACAGGGGGCAAATTGGGAGACCCAGTACTTC,CASSLRQGANWETQYF
NA,NA,TRBJ1-3,TRBV7-1,TGTGCCAGCAGCTTAGTTCCAGGAATTACTTCTGGAAACACCATATATTTT,CASSLVPGITSGNTIYF
once,TRBD1,TRBJ1-1,TRBV19,TGTGCCAGTAGTAAAATTACAGGGGCGAACACTGAAGCTTTCTTT,CASSKITGANTEAFF
medium-sized,NA,TRBJ2-3,TRBV28,TGTGCCAGCAGTTGGGGCACGGATAACGTCGATACGCAGTATTTT,CASSWGTDNVDTQYF
NA,NA,TRBJ1-2,TRBV7-5,TGTGCCAGCAGCTTGGGGGATCGGCTCGCGGGCTACACCTTC,CASSLGDRLAGYTF
NA,NA,TRBJ2-7,TRBV10-2,TGCGCCAGCACCGACTGGGGCTACGAGCAGTACTTC,CASTDWGYEQYF
NA,TRBD1,TRBJ2-2,TRBV6-8,TGTGCCAGCAGTTCCCGACAGGGAAGGACGAACACCGGGGAGCTGTTTTTT,CASSSRQGRTNTGELFF
few,TRBD1,TRBJ1-1,TRBV28,TGTGCCAGCCGGAAGGACAGGGTGGGTACTGAAGCTTTCTTT,CASRKDRVGTEAFF
NA,NA,TRBJ1-6,TRBV30,TGTGCCTGGAGTCCCTCCTATAATTCACCCCTCCACTTT,CAWSPSYNSPLHF
NA,NA,TRBJ1-6,TRBV11-3,TGTGCCAGCACCCCAGGTTCCTATAATTCATCCCTCCACTTT,CASTPGSYNSSLHF
NA,NA,TRBJ2-7,TRBV21-1,TGTGCCAGCTCATCGAACACTAGGACCTCCGAGCAGTACTTC,CASSSNTRTSEQYF
few,TRBD1,TRBJ1-3,TRBV6-8,TGTGCCAGCCGGGACAGAACCACGATCTCTGGAAACACCATATATTTT,CASRDRTTISGNTIYF
NA,NA,TRBJ2-3,TRBV2,TGTGCCAGCAGGCCCTGGGGCAGGGGAGGTTCAGATACGCAGTATTTT,CASRPWGRGGSDTQYF
once,TRBD2,TRBJ2-3,TRBV7-1,TGTGCCAGCAGCCAATTTCCTAGCGGGAGGGCCGGGGATACGCAGTATTTT,CASSQFPSGRAGDTQYF
NA,TRBD1,TRBJ2-5,TRBV12-5,TGTGCCAGCACCGGGACAGGAAAAATTCAAGAGACCCAGTACTTC,CASTGTGKIQETQYF
NA,NA,TRBJ2-1,TRBV11-3,TGTGCCAGCAGCTTAGTTCTGCTATCAAACAATGAGCAGTTCTTC,CASSLVLLSNNEQFF
NA,NA,TRBJ2-3,TRBV28,TGTGCCAGCAGTTTCGTAAGTAGGAGCACAGATACGCAGTATTTT,CASSFVSRSTDTQYF
NA,NA,TRBJ1-2,TRBV11-3,TGTGCCAGCAGCCCTGACACTTATAACTATGGCTACACCTTC,CASSPDTYNYGYTF
once,NA,TRBJ2-3,TRBV11-3,TGTGCCAGCAGCTCCCCCCCCGCGGGGCCGCATCTGGATACGCAGTATTTT,CASSSPPAGPHLDTQYF
NA,NA,TRBJ2-7,TRBV7-7,TGTGCCAGCAGCTTGGTCGGGAGCTCCTACGAGCAGTACTTC,CASSLVGSSYEQYF
medium-sized,NA,TRBJ2-7,TRBV15,TGTGCCACCAGCGCCCAGGGGAGCTACTACGAGCAGTACTTC,CATSAQGSYYEQYF
medium-sized,NA,TRBJ2-6,TRBV12-5,TGTGCTAGTGGTTTGGCGTTCGGTGGGGCCAACGTCCTGACTTTC,CASGLAFGGANVLTF
NA,NA,TRBJ2-3,TRBV23-1,TGCGCCAGCAGCGGGGTCCTACGCACAGATACGCAGTATTTT,CASSGVLRTDTQYF
NA,NA,TRBJ2-3,TRBV6-8,TGTGCCAGCAGTACGCGGGACTTCCGCCCGTATACGCAGTATTTT,CASSTRDFRPYTQYF
NA,TRBD1,TRBJ1-4,TRBV6-8,TGTGCCAGCAGTTACGGGACAGTTAATAATGAAAAACTGTTTTTT,CASSYGTVNNEKLFF
once,NA,TRBJ1-6,TRBV28,TGTGCCAGCAGTTCACAGGTTCGGTCCCTCCACTTT,CASSSQVRSLHF
NA,TRBD2,TRBJ2-4,TRBV18,TGTGCCAGCTCATCCATAGCGGGGGTGGACATTCAGTACTTC,CASSSIAGVDIQYF
NA,NA,TRBJ1-5,TRBV16,TGTGCCAGCAGCCAACGGCAGGCCGTCCCCCAGCATTTT,CASSQRQAVPQHF
NA,TRBD2,TRBJ2-2,TRBV18,TGTGCCAGCTCGCCCGTAATCCAGCGGGGGCCGAACACCGGGGAGCTGTTTTTT,CASSPVIQRGPNTGELFF
once,NA,TRBJ2-2,TRBV19,TGTGCCAGTAGGGGACCTCGGAGGGAGCTGTTTTTT,CASRGPRRELFF
NA,TRBD1,TRBJ1-5,TRBV6-8,TGTGCCAGCAGTTACTCACCGGGACAGGGTGTTCGTCAGCCCCAGCATTTT,CASSYSPGQGVRQPQHF
NA,NA,TRBJ2-3,TRBV29-1,TGCAGCGTTGAACGCGGGGCCAGCACAGATACGCAGTATTTT,CSVERGASTDTQYF